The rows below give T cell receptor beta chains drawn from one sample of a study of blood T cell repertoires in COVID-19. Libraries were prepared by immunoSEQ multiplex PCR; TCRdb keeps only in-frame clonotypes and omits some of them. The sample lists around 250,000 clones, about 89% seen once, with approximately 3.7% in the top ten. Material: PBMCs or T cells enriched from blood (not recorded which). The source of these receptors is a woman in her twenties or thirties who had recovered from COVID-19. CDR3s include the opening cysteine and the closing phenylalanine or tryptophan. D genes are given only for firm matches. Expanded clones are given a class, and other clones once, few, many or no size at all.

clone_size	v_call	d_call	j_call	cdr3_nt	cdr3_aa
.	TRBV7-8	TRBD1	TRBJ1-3	TGTGCCAGCACCATCGACAGGGGGAGAGGAAACACCATATATTTT	CASTIDRGRGNTIYF
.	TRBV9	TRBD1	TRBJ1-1	TGTGCCAGCAGCCCACAGGGGCGAGCGTCTGAAGCTTTCTTT	CASSPQGRASEAFF
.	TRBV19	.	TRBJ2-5	TGTGCCAGTGCCGCAGGGAAGGAGACCCAGTACTTC	CASAAGKETQYF
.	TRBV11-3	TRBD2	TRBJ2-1	TGTGCCAGCAGCTTAATAGCGGGAGGCTACAATGAGCAGTTCTTC	CASSLIAGGYNEQFF
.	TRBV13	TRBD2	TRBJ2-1	TGTGCCAGCAGCTTAGTTGGTAGCGGGGTTAATGAGCAGTTCTTC	CASSLVGSGVNEQFF
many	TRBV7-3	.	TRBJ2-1	TGTGCCAGCAGCCTTCAACCCGGGGGCAATGAGCAGTTCTTC	CASSLQPGGNEQFF
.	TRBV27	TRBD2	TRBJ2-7	TGTGCCAGCAGTCCGGGACTAGCGGCCTACGAGCAGTACTTC	CASSPGLAAYEQYF
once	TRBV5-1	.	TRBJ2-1	TGCGCCAGCAGCTTCAGCGGGTCTACCTACAATGAGCAGTTCTTC	CASSFSGSTYNEQFF
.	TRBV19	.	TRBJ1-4	TGTGCCAGTAGTATGAGGGTTGAGGGTGAAAAACTGTTTTTT	CASSMRVEGEKLFF
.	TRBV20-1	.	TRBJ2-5	TGCAGTGCTAGTCAGGTGCTTCAAGAGACCCAGTACTTC	CSASQVLQETQYF
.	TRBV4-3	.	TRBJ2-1	TGCGCCAGCAGCCACTGGTTAGCGGACAATGAGCAGTTCTTC	CASSHWLADNEQFF
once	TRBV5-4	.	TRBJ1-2	TGTGCCAGCAGCCCCGGGGGAAGGGCTCCTTATGGCTACACCTTC	CASSPGGRAPYGYTF
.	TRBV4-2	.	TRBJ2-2	TGTGCCAGCAGCCAAGAATACAGGGCCGCGAACACCGGGGAGCTGTTTTTT	CASSQEYRAANTGELFF
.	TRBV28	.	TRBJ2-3	TGTGCCACCAGACAGGCCACGGATACGCAGTATTTT	CATRQATDTQYF